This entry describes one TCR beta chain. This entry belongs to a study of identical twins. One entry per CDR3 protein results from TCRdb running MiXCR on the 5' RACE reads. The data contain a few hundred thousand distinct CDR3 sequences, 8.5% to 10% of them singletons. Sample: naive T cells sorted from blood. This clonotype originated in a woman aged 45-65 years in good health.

The chain's CDR3 is CASSLEGRRDEAFF. DNA of the CDR3: TGTGCCAGCAGCTTAGAGGGCAGGCGAGATGAAGCTTTCTTT. The chain links TRBV7-9 to TRBJ1-1; D unclear. V lost 1 base, J lost 7 bases, and 13 bases lay in between. The CDR3 contains 14 residues. Germline V gives CDR1 SEHNR, CDR2 FQNEAQ (reference sequence).